Reported below is one T cell receptor beta chain. Its antigen is currently unknown. One end of the junction fails to match germline, which may point to a read error. The data were taken from a study of T cells in Graves' hyperthyroidism and ophthalmopathy. Findings of the study overall: Most expanded thyroid clonotypes above 0.001 recurred in blood.

The CDR3 has 16 residues. The germline gives CDR1 MGHRA, CDR2 YSYEKL. Orbital computed tomography and thyroid ultrasound, together with serum TRAb and thyroxine and clinical symptoms, were used for diagnoses. TCR beta CDR3 region amplification was performed from RNA transcripts. First-round RT-PCR with HTBI primers amplified the TCR CDR3 region. TCRdb reanalysed the multiplex PCR reads using MiXCR and keeps one entry per CDR3 protein. The sample has about 410,000 distinct CDR3 sequences, around 15% seen once. This sequence joins TRBV4-1 and TRBJ1-6; the D gene is possibly TRBD1 (5 bases). Sequencing was performed on blood. The sequence was obtained from a woman in her thirties with Graves' ophthalmopathy. CDR3: CTSRKDIPLMGSPLHF. CDR3 in DNA: TGCACCAGCCGGAAGGACATCCCATTGATGGGGTCACCCCTCCACTTT.